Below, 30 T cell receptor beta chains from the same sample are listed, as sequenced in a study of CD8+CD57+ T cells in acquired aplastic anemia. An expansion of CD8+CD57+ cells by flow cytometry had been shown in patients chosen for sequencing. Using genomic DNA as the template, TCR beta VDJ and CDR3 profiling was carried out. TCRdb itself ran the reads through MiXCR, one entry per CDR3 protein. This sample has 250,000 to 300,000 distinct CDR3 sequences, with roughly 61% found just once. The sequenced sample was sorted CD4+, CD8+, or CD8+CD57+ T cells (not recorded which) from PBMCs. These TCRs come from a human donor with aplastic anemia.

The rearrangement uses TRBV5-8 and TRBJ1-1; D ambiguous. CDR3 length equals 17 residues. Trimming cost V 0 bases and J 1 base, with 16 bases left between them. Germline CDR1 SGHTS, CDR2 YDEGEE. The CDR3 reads CASSLAGVGSQNTEAFF. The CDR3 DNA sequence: TGTGCCAGCAGCTTGGCCGGTGTAGGGAGTCAGAACACTGAAGCTTTCTTT.

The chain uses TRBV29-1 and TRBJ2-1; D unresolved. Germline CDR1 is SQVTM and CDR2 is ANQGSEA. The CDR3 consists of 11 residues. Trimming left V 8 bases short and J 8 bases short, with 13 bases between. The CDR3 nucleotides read TGCAGCCTGAGCCCAGCCTATGAGCAGTTCTTC. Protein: CSLSPAYEQFF.

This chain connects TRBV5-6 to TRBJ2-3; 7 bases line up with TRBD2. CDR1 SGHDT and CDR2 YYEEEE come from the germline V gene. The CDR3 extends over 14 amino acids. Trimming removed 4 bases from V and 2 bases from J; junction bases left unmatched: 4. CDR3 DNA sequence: TGTGCCAGCAGCCGACGACTAGCCACAGATACGCAGTATTTT. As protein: CASSRRLATDTQYF.

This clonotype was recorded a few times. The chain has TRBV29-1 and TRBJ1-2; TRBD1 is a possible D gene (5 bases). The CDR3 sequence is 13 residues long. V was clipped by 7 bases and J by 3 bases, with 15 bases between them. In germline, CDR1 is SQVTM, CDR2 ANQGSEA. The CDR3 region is CSGFQGVDYGYTF. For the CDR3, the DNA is TGCAGCGGATTTCAGGGTGTCGACTATGGCTACACCTTC.

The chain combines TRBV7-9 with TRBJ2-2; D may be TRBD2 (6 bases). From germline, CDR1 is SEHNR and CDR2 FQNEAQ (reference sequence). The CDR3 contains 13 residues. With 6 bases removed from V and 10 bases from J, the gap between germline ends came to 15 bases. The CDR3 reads CASRFGGSTELFF. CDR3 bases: TGTGCCAGCAGATTCGGGGGATCCACGGAGCTGTTTTTT.

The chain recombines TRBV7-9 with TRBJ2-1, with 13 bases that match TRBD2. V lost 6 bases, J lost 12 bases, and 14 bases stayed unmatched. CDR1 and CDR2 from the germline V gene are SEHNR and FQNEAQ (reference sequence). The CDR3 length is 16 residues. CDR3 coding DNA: TGTGCCAGCAGTTTCGGGACTAGCGGGGCGGGAGATACGCAGTTCTTC. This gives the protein CASSFGTSGAGDTQFF.

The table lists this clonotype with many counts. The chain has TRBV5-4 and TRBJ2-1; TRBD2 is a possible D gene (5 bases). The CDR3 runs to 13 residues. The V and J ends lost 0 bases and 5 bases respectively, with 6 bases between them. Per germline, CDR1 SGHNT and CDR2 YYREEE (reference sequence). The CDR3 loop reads CASSLVGDNEQFF. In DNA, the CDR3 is TGTGCCAGCAGCTTGGTCGGGGACAATGAGCAGTTCTTC.

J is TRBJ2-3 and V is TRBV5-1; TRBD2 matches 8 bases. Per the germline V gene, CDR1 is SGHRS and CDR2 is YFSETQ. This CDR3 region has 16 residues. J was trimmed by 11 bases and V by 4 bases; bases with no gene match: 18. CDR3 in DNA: TGCGCCAGCAGCGCCCCTACGGGACTAGTTCCAAATGAGCAGTATTTT. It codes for CASSAPTGLVPNEQYF.

The CDR3 loop reads CASSLASFLDRDGVHEQYF. In DNA form, the CDR3 reads TGCGCCAGCAGCTTGGCTTCTTTTTTGGACAGGGATGGGGTCCACGAGCAGTACTTC. This chain joins TRBV5-1 and TRBJ2-7, with 8 bases identical to TRBD1. CDR3 size: 19 residues. Trimming removed 0 bases from V and 5 bases from J; junction bases left unmatched: 19. CDR1 SGHRS and CDR2 YFSETQ come from the germline V gene.

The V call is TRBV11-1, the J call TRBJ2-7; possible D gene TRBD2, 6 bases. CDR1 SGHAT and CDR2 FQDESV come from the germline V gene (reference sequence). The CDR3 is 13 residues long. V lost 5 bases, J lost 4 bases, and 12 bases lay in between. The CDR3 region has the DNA TGTGCCAGCAGCCAACGGGACTTATACGAGCAGTACTTC. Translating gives CASSQRDLYEQYF. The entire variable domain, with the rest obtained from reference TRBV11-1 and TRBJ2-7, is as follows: EAEVAQSPRYKITEKSQAVAFWCDPISGHATLYWYRQILGQGPELLVQFQDESVVDDSQLPKDRFSAERLKGVDSTLKIQPAELGDSAMYLCASSQRDLYEQYFGPGTRLTVT.

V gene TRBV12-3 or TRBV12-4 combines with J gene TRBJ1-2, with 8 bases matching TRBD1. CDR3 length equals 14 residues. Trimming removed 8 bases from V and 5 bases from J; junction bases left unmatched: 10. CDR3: CASGETGDGYGYTF. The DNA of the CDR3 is TGTGCCAGCGGAGAGACAGGGGATGGGTATGGCTACACCTTC.

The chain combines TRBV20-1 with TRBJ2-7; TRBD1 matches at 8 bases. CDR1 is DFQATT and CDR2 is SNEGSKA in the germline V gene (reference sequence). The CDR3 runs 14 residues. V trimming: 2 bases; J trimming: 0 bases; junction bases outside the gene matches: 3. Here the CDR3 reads CSARRQGYSYEQYF. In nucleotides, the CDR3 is TGCAGTGCTAGACGACAGGGGTACTCCTACGAGCAGTACTTC.

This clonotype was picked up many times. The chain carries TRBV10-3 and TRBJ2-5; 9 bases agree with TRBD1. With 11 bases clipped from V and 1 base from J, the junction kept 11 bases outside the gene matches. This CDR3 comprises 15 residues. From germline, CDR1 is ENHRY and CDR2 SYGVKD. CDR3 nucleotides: TGTGCCTCGTGTCCGGGACAGGGCCCCCAAGAGACCCAGTACTTC. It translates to CASCPGQGPQETQYF.

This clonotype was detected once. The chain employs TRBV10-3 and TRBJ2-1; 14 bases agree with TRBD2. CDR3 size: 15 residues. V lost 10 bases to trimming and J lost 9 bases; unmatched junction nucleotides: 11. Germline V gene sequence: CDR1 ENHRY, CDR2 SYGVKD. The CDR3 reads CATSTGLAGESEQFF. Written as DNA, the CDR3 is TGTGCCACCTCAACGGGACTAGCGGGAGAGAGTGAGCAGTTCTTC.

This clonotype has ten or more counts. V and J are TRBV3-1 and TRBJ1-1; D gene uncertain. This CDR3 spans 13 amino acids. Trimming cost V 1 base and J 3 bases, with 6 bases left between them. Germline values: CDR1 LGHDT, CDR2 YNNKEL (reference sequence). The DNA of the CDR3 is TGTGCCAGCAGCCAAGTTCATTACACTGAAGCTTTCTTT. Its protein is CASSQVHYTEAFF.

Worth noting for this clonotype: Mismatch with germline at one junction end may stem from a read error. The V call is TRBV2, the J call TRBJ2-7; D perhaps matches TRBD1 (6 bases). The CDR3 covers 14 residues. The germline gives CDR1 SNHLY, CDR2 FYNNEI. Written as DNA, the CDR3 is TGTGCCAGCAGGTACCGGGACATTGAATACGAGCAGTATTTC. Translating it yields CASRYRDIEYEQYF.

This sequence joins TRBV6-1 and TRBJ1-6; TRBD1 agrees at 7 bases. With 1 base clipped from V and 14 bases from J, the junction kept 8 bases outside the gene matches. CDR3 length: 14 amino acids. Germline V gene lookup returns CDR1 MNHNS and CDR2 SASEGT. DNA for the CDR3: TGTGCCAGCAGTGAAGGACAGGGAACGGGATCCCTCCACTTT. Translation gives CASSEGQGTGSLHF.

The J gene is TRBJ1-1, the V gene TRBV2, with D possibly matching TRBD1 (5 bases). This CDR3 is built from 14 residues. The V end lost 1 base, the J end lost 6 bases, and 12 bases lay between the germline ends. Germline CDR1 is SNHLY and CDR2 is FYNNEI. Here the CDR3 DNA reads TGTGCCAGCAGTGAAGGGGGGAGCGTCTCTGAAGCTTTCTTT. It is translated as CASSEGGSVSEAFF.

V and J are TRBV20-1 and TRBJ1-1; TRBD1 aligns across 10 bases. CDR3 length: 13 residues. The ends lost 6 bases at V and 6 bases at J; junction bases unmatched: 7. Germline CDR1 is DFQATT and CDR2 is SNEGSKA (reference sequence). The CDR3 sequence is CSAAGQGGPEAFF. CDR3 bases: TGCAGTGCGGCCGGACAGGGGGGACCTGAAGCTTTCTTT.

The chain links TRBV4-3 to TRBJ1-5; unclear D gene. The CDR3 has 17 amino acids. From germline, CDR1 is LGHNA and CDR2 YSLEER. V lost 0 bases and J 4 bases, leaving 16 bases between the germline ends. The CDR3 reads CASSQEIETTWNQPQHF. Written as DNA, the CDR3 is TGCGCCAGCAGCCAAGAAATCGAGACAACCTGGAATCAGCCCCAGCATTTT.

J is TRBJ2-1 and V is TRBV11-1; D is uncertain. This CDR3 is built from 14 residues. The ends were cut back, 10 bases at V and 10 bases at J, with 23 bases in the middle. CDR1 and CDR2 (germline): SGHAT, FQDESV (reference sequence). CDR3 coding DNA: TGTGCCACCTCCGTTGACTGGACGGTTAAGGAGCAGTTCTTC. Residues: CATSVDWTVKEQFF.

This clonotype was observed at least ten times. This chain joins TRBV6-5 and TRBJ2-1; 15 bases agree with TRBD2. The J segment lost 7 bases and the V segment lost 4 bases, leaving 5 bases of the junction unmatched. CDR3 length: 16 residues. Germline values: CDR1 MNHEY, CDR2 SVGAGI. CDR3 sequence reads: CASSFGLAGGHNEQFF. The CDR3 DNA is TGTGCCAGCAGTTTCGGACTAGCGGGGGGGCATAATGAGCAGTTCTTC.

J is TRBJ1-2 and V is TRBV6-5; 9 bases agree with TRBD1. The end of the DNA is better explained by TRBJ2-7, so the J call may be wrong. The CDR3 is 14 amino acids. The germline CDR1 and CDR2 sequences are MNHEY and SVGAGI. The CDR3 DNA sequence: TGTGCCAGCAGGTCCGGGACAGGGACTTACGAGCAGTACTTC. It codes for CASRSGTGTYEQYF.

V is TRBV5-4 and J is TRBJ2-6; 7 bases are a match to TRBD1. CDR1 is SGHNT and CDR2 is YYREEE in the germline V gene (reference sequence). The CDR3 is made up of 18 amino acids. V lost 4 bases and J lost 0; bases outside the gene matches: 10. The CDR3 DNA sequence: TGTGCCAGCAGCCCCGAGGGGGCAGCCATCTCTGGGGCCAACGTCCTGACTTTC. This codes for CASSPEGAAISGANVLTF.

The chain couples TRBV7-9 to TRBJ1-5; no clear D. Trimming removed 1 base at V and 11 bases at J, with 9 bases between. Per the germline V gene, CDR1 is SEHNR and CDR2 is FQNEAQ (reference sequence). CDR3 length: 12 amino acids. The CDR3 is CASSLGTKAQHF. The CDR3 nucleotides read TGTGCCAGCAGCTTAGGGACCAAAGCCCAGCATTTT.

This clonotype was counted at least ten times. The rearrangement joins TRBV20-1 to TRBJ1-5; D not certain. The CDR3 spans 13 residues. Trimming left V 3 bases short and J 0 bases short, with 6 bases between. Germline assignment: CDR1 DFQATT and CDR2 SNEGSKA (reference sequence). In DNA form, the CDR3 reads TGCAGTGCTAGCTCCCATAGCAATCAGCCCCAGCATTTT. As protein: CSASSHSNQPQHF.

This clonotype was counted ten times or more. The DNA of the CDR3 is TGTGCCAGCAGCTTGGACAGTTACTCCTACGAGCAGTACTTC. Translated: CASSLDSYSYEQYF. The gene calls are TRBV7-3 and TRBJ2-7, with a possible D match to TRBD1 (6 bases). V lost 3 bases and J 0 bases, leaving 9 bases between the germline ends. Germline V CDR1 and CDR2: SGHTA, FQGTGA. The CDR3 covers 14 residues.

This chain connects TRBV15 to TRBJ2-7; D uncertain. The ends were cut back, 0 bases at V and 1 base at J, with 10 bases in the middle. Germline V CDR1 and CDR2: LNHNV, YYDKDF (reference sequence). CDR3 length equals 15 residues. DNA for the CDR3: TGTGCCACCAGCAGAGAGTCTCAGGCGTCCTACGAGCAGTACTTC. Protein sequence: CATSRESQASYEQYF. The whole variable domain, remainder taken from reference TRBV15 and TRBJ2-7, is DAMVIQNPRYQVTQFGKPVTLSCSQTLNHNVMYWYQQKSSQAPKLLFHYYDKDFNNEADTPDNFQSRRPNTSFCFLDIRSPGLGDTAMYLCATSRESQASYEQYFGPGTRLTVT.

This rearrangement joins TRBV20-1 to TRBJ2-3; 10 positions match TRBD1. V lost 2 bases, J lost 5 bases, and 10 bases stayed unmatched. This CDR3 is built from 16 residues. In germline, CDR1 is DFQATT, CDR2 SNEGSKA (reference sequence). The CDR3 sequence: CSARFPGQGRRDTQYF. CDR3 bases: TGCAGTGCTAGATTTCCGGGACAGGGGAGGAGAGATACGCAGTATTTT.

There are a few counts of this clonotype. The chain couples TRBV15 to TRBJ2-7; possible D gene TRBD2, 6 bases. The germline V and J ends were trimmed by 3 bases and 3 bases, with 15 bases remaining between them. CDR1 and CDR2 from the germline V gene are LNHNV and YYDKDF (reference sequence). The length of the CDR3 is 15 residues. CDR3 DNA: TGTGCCACCAGCAGCTTGGCCCCGGGGGTCTACGAGCAGTACTTC. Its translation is CATSSLAPGVYEQYF.